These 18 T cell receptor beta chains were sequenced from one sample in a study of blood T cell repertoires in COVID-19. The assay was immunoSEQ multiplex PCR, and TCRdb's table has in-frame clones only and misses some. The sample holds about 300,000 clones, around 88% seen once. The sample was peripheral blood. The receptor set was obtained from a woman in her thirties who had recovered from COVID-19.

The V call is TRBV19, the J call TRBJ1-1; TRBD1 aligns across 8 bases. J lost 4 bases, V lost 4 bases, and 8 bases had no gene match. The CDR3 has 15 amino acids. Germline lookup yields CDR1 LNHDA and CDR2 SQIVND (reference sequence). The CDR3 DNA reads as TGTGCCAGTAGTAGGCAGGGCCAGGGGGCCACTGAAGCTTTCTTT. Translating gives CASSRQGQGATEAFF.

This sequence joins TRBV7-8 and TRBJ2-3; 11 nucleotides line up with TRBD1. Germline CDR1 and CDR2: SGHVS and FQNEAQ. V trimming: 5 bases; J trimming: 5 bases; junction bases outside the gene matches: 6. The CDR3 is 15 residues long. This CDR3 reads CASSGRTGGVDTQYF. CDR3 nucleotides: TGTGCCAGCAGCGGTCGGACAGGGGGCGTAGATACGCAGTATTTT.

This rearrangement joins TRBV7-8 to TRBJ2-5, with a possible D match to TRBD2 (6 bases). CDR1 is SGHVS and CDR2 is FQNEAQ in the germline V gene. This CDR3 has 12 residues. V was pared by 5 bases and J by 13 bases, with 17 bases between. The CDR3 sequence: CASSPPPGLPYF. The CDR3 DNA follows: TGTGCCAGCAGCCCCCCCCCGGGACTCCCGTACTTC.

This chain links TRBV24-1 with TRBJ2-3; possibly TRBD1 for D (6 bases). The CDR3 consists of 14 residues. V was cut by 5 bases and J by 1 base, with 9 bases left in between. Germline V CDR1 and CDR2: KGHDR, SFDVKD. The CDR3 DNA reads TGTGCCACCAGTGTCGAGGGGGGCACAGATACGCAGTATTTT. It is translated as CATSVEGGTDTQYF.

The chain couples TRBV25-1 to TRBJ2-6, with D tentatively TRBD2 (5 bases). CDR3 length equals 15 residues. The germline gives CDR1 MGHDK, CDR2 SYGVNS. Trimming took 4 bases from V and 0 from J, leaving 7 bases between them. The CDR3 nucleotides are TGTGCCAGCAGTGTCGACTACTCTGGGGCCAACGTCCTGACTTTC. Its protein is CASSVDYSGANVLTF.

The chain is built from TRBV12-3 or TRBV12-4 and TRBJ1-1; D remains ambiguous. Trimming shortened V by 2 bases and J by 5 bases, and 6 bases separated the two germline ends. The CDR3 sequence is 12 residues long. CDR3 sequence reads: CASSLFRTEAFF. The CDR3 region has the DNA TGTGCCAGCAGTTTATTCAGGACTGAAGCTTTCTTT.

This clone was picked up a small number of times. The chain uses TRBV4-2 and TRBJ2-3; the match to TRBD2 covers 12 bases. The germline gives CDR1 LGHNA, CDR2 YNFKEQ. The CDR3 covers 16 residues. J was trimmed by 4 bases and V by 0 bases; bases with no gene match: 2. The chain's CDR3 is CASSQDWTSGADTQYF. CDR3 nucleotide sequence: TGTGCCAGCAGCCAAGATTGGACTAGCGGGGCAGATACGCAGTATTTT.

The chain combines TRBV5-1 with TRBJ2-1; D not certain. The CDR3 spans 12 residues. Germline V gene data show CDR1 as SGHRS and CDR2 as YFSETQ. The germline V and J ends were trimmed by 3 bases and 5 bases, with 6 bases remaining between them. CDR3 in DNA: TGCGCCAGCAGCTCGCAGAACAATGAGCAGTTCTTC. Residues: CASSSQNNEQFF.

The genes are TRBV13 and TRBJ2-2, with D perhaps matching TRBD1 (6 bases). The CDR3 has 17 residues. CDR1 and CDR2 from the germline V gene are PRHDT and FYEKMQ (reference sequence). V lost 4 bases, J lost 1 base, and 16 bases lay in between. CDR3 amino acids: CASSYYRDGENTGELFF. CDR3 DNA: TGTGCCAGCAGCTACTACAGGGACGGGGAGAACACCGGGGAGCTGTTTTTT.

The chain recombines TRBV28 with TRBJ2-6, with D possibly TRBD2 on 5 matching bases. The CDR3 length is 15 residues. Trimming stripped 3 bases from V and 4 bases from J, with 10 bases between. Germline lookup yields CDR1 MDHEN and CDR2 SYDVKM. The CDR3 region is CASSFSGTGANVLTF. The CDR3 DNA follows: TGTGCCAGCAGTTTTTCGGGAACCGGGGCCAACGTCCTGACTTTC.

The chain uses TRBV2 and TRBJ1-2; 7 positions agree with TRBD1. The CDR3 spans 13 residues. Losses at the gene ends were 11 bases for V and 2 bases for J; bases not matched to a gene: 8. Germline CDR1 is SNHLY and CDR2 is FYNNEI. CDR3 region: CASEGDRNYGYTF. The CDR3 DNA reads TGTGCCTCGGAGGGGGACAGAAACTATGGCTACACCTTC.

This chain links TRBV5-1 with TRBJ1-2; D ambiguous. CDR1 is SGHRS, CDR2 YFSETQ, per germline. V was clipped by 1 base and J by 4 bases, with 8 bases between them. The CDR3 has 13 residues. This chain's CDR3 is CASSLTATYGYTF. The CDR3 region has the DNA TGCGCCAGCAGCTTGACAGCTACCTATGGCTACACCTTC. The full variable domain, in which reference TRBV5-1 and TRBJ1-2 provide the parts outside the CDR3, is KAGVTQTPRYLIKTRGQQVTLSCSPISGHRSVSWYQQTPGQGLQFLFEYFSETQRNKGNFPGRFSGRQFSNSRSEMNVSTLELGDSALYLCASSLTATYGYTFGSGTRLTVV.

The CDR3 DNA reads TGTGCCAGCAGTTTAAGGAGCGGGGGGCCGACAATTTTCTACGAGCAGTACTTC. Translation gives CASSLRSGGPTIFYEQYF. The V gene is TRBV27, the J gene TRBJ2-7; the match to TRBD2 covers 9 bases. V trimming: 2 bases; J trimming: 3 bases; junction bases outside the gene matches: 14. The CDR3 is 18 residues long. Per the germline V gene, CDR1 is MNHEY and CDR2 is SMNVEV (reference sequence).

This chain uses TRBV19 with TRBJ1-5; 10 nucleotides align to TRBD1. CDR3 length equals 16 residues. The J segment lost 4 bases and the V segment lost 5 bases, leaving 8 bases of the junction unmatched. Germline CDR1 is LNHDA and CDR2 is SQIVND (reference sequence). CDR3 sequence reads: CASSGGTGVRNQPQHF. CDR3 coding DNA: TGTGCCAGTAGTGGAGGGACAGGGGTTAGGAATCAGCCCCAGCATTTT.

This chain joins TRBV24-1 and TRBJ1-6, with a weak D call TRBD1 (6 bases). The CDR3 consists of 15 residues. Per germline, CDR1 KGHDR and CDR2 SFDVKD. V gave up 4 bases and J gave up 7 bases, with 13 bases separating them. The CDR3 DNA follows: TGTGCCACCAGTGACTCCCGGGACATAAATTCACCCCTCCACTTT. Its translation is CATSDSRDINSPLHF.

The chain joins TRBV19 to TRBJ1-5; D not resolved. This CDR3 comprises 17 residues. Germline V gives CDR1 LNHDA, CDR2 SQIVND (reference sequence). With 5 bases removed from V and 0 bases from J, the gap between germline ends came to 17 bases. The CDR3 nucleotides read TGTGCCAGTAGTGTTGACTACTTTTATTATAGCAATCAGCCCCAGCATTTT. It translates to CASSVDYFYYSNQPQHF. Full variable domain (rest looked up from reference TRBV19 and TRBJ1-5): DGGITQSPKYLFRKEGQNVTLSCEQNLNHDAMYWYRQDPGQGLRLIYYSQIVNDFQKGDIAEGYSVSREKKESFPLTVTSAQKNPTAFYLCASSVDYFYYSNQPQHFGDGTRLSIL.

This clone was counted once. In DNA, the CDR3 is TGTGCCACCAGCAGGGACAGGCAATACGAGCAGTACTTC. Translating it yields CATSRDRQYEQYF. V gene TRBV15 combines with J gene TRBJ2-7; 7 positions agree with TRBD1. In germline, CDR1 is LNHNV, CDR2 YYDKDF (reference sequence). The J segment lost 4 bases and the V segment lost 3 bases, leaving 3 bases of the junction unmatched. This CDR3 region has 13 residues.

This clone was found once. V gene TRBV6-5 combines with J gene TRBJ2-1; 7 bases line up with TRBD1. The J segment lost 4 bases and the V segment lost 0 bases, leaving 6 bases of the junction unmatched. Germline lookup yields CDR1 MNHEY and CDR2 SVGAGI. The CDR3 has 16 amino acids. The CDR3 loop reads CASSYSMAGGYNEQFF. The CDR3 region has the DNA TGTGCCAGCAGTTACTCGATGGCAGGGGGATACAATGAGCAGTTCTTC.